The present T cell receptor beta chain was sequenced within a study of cytomegalovirus exposure and HLA in healthy donors. Study at large: Drawn from HLA-typed donors, 65 million to 100 million unique TCRs were held in an early data release.

Germline values: CDR1 MDHEN, CDR2 SYDVKM. CDR3 size: 18 residues. Trimming removed 3 bases from V and 0 bases from J; junction bases left unmatched: 5. Comments on this clone: What it binds is not known.

Study-level results: The authors later found HLA-associated TCR beta chains more clonally expanded than equally common others. Most TCR sequences showed up rarely, but some public TCRs showed up in many donors. When the data were analyzed later, several of the most significant clusters appeared to be linked to common viral pathogens.

The PCR contained 60 Vbeta and 13 Jbeta primers. Data came from immunoSEQ multiplex PCR; TCRdb stores just in-frame clones and leaves some out. The table includes fewer than 150,000 clones, about 80% detected once. The TCR comes from a man between 60 and 75 years old in good health and CMV-seropositive. This chain connects TRBV28 to TRBJ2-2; TRBD2 agrees at 12 bases. What was sequenced was PBMCs. For the CDR3, the DNA is TGTGCCAGCAGTTTTGACAGACTAGCGGGAGCGAACACCGGGGAGCTGTTTTTT. It specifies CASSFDRLAGANTGELFF.